At least ten counts were recorded for the clone carrying this TCR beta chain. V shed 3 bases and J shed 3 bases, with 11 bases lying between them. The CDR3 has 14 residues. This record comes from a study of T cell repertoires in cytomegalovirus infection. Across the study: Indicated by public TCR beta signatures were CMV infection and matching HLA type.

MiXCR, run by TCRdb on the reads, gives a single entry per CDR3 protein. The sample lists under 150,000 distinct CDR3 sequences; approximately 9.2% were seen once. Input material: PBMCs. The chain combines TRBV12-3 or TRBV12-4 with TRBJ2-5; D not certain. The receptor was derived from a human donor in good health (CMV status not recorded). Some clones in this sample may be carry-over from other donors' samples. The CDR3 bases are TGTGCCAGCAGTTTGGGCCTGCCCAAAGAGACCCAGTACTTC. Residues: CASSLGLPKETQYF.